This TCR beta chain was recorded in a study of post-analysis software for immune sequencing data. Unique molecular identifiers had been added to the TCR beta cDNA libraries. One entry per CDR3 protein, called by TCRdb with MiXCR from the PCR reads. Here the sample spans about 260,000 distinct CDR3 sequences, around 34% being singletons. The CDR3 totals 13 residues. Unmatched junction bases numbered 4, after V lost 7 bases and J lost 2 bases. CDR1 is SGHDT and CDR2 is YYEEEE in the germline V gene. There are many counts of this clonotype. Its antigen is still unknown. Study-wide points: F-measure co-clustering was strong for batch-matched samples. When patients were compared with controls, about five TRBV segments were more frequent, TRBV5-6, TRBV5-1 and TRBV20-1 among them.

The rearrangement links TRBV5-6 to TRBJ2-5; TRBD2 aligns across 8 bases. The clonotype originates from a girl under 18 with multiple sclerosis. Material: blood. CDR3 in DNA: TGTGCCAGCGTGAAGCGGGAGCAAGAGACCCAGTACTTC. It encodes CASVKREQETQYF.